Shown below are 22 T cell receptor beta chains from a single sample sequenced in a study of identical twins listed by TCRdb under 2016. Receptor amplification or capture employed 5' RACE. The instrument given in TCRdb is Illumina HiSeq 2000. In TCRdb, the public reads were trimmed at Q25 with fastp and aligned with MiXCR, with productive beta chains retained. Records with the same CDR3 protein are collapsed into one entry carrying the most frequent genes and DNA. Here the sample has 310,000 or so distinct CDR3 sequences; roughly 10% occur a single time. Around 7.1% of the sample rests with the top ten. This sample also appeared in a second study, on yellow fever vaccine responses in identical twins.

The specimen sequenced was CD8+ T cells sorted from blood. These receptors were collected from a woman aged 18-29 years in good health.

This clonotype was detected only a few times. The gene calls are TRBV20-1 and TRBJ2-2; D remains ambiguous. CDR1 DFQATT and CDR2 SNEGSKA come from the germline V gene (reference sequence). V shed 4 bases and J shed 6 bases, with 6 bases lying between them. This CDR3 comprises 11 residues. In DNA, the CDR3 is TGCAGTGCTAAAGGGCCCGGGGAGCTGTTTTTT. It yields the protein CSAKGPGELFF.

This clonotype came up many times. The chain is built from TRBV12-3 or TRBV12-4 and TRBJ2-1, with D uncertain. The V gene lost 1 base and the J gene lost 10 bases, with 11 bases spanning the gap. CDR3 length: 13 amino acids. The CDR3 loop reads CASSLGRLREQFF. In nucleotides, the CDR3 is TGTGCCAGCAGTTTAGGACGTCTAAGAGAGCAGTTCTTC.

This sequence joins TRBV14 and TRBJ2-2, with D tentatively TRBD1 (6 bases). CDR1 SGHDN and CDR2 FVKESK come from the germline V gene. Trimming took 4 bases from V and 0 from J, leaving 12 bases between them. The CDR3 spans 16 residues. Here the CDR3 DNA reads TGTGCCAGCAGCCCCCGACAGGCCCCGAACACCGGGGAGCTGTTTTTT. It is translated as CASSPRQAPNTGELFF.

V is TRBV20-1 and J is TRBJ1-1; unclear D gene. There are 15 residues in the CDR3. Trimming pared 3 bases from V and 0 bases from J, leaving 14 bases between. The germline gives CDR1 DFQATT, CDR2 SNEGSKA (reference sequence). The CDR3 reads CSASSVEGMNTEAFF. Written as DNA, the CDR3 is TGCAGTGCTAGTTCTGTGGAAGGGATGAACACTGAAGCTTTCTTT.

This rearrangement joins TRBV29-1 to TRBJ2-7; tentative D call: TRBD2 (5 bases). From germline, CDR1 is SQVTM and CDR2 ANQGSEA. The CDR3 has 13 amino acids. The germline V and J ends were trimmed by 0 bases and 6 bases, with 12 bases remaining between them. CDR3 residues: CSVEEWVSGEQYF. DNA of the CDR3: TGCAGCGTTGAAGAGTGGGTCAGCGGCGAGCAGTACTTC.

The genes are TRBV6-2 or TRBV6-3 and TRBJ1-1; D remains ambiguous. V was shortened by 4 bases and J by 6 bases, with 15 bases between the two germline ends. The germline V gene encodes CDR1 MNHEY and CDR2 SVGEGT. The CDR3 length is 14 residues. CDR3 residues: CASSSSKGSAEAFF. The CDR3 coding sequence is TGTGCCAGCAGTTCCTCAAAAGGGTCCGCTGAAGCTTTCTTT.

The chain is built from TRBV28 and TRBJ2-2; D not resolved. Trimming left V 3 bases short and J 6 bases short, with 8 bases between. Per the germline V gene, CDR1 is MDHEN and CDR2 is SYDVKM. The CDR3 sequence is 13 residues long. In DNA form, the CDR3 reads TGTGCCAGCAGTTTCGGCCTGCCCGGGGAGCTGTTTTTT. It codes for CASSFGLPGELFF.

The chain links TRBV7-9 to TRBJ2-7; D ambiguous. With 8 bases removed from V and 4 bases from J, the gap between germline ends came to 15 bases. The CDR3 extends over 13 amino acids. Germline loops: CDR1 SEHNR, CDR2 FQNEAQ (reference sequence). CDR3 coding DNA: TGTGCCAGCGACACTTCCTTGACATACGAGCAGTACTTC. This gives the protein CASDTSLTYEQYF.

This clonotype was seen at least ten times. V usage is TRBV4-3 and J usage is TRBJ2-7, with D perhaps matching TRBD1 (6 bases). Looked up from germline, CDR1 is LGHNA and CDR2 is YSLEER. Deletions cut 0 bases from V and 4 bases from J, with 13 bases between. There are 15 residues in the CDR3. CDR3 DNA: TGCGCCAGCAGCCAAGATTGGACCACAGGGTACGAGCAGTACTTC. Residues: CASSQDWTTGYEQYF.

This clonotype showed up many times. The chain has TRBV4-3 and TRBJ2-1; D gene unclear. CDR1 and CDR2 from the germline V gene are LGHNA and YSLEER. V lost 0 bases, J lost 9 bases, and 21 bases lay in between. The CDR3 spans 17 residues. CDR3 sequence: CASSQDLGPSGWGEQFF. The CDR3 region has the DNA TGCGCCAGCAGCCAAGATCTAGGGCCCTCAGGATGGGGTGAGCAGTTCTTC.

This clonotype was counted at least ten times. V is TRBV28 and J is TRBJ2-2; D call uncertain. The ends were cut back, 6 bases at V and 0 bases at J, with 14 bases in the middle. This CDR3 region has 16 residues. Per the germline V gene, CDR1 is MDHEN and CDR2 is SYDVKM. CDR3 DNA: TGTGCCAGCAGATCCCCCCCAGTCGCGAACACCGGGGAGCTGTTTTTT. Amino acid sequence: CASRSPPVANTGELFF.

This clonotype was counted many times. The CDR3 reads CASQGPDTQYF. In nucleotides, the CDR3 is TGTGCCAGTCAGGGTCCAGATACGCAGTATTTT. The chain uses TRBV6-6 and TRBJ2-3; D is possibly TRBD1 (5 bases). The length of the CDR3 is 11 residues. Per germline, CDR1 MNHNY and CDR2 SVGAGI (reference sequence). Trimming removed 9 bases at V and 4 bases at J, with 8 bases between.

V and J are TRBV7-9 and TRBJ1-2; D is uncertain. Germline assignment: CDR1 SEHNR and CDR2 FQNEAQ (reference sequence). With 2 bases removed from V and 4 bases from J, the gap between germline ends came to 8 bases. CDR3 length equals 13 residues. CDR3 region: CASSLQDIYGYTF. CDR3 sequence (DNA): TGTGCCAGCAGCTTACAAGACATCTATGGCTACACCTTC.

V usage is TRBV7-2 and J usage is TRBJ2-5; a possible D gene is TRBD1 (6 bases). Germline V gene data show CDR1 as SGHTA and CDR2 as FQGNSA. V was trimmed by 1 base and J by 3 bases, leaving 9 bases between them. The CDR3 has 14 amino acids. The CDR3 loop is CASSLVGTKETQYF. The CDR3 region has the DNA TGTGCCAGCAGCTTAGTAGGGACAAAAGAGACCCAGTACTTC.

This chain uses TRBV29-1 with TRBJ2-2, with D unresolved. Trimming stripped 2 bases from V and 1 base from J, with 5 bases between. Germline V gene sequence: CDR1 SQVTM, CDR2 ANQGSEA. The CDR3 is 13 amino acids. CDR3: CSVEPVNTGELFF. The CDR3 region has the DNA TGCAGCGTTGAACCGGTGAACACCGGGGAGCTGTTTTTT.

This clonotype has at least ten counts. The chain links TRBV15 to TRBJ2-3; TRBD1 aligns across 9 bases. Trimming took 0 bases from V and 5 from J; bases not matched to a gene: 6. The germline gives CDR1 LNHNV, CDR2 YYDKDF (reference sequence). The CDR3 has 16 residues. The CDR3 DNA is TGTGCCACCAGCAGAGAAGGTACAGGGGGCGGAGATACGCAGTATTTT. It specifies CATSREGTGGGDTQYF.

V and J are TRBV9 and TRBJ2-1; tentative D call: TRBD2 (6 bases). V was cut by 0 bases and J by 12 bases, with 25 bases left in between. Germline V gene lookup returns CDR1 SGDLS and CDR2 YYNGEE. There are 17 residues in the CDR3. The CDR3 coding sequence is TGTGCCAGCAGCGTAGAGCCAAAGACCGGAGGGTCCGGGGGGCAGTTCTTC. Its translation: CASSVEPKTGGSGGQFF.

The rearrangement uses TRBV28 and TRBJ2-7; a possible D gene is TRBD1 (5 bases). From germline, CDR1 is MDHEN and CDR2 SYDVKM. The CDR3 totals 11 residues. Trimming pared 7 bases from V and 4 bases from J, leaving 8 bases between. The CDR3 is CASKGFYEQYF. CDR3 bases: TGTGCCAGCAAGGGGTTTTACGAGCAGTACTTC. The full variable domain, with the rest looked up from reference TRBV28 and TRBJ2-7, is DVKVTQSSRYLVKRTGEKVFLECVQDMDHENMFWYRQDPGLGLRLIYFSYDVKMKEKGDIPEGYSVSREKKERFSLILESASTNQTSMYLCASKGFYEQYFGPGTRLTVT.

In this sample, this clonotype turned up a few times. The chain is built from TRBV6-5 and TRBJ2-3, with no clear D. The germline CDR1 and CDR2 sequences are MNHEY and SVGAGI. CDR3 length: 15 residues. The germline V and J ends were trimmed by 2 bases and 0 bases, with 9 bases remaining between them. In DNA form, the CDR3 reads TGTGCCAGCAGTTACCTGGTCGGCAGCACAGATACGCAGTATTTT. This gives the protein CASSYLVGSTDTQYF.

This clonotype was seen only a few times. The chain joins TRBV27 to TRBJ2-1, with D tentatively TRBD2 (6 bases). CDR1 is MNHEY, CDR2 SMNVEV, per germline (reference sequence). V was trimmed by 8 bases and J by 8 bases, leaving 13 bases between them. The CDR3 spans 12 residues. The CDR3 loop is CASFGGFHEQFF. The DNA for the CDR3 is TGTGCCAGCTTTGGGGGGTTCCATGAGCAGTTCTTC.

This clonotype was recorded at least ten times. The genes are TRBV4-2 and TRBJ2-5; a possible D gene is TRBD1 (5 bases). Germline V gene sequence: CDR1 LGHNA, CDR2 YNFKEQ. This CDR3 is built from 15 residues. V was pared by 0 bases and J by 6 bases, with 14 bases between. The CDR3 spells CASSQELYSDKTQYF. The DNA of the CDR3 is TGTGCCAGCAGCCAAGAACTTTACTCGGACAAGACCCAGTACTTC.

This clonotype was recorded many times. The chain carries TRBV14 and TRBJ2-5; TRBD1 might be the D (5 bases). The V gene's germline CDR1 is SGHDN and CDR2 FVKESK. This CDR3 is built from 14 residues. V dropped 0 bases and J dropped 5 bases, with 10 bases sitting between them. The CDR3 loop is CASSQDLSGETQYF. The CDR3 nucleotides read TGTGCCAGCAGCCAAGATTTGTCAGGGGAGACCCAGTACTTC. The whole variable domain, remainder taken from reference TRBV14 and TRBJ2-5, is EAGVTQFPSHSVIEKGQTVTLRCDPISGHDNLYWYRRVMGKEIKFLLHFVKESKQDESGMPNNRFLAERTGGTYSTLKVQPAELEDSGVYFCASSQDLSGETQYFGPGTRLLVL.